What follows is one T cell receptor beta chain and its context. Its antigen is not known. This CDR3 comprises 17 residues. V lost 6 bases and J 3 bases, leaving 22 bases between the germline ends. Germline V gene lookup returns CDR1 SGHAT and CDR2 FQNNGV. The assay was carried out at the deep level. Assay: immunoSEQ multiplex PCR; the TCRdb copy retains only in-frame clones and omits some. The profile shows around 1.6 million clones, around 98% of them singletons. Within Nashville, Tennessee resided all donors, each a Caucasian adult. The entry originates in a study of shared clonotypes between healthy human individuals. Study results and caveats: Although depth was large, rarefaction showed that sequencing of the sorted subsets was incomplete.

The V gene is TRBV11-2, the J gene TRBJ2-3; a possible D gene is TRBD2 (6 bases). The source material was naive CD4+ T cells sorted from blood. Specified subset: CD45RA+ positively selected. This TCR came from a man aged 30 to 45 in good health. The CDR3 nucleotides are TGTGCCAGCAGGGATTGGCGTCGGGGGTCAGGGACAGATACGCAGTATTTT. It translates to CASRDWRRGSGTDTQYF. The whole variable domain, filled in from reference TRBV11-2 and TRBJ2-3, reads EAGVAQSPRYKIIEKRQSVAFWCNPISGHATLYWYQQILGQGPKLLIQFQNNGVVDDSQLPKDRFSAERLKGVDSTLKIQPAKLEDSAVYLCASRDWRRGSGTDTQYFGPGTRLTVL.